The sequence of this T cell receptor beta chain was determined in a study of blood T cell repertoires in COVID-19 (dated by TCRdb to 2018 to 2020). Background on the whole study: Samples covering the acute and convalescent phases of COVID-19 were provided by collaborators in the United States, Italy and Spain. Where available, HLA class I and class II types were obtained from metadata supplied by the sample provider rather than from assay-based typing. The samples were drawn from two sources: the first 160 participants of the ongoing ImmuneRACE study, and over 950 subjects contributed by 6 global collaborators. The dataset comprised deeply sampled blood TCRbeta repertoires from subjects exposed to, actively infected with, or recovered from COVID-19. Nearly every sample came with metadata listing a de-identified subject ID, COVID-19 status, age in years and sex. A freely available public database, intended as a resource for researchers studying the immune response to SARS-CoV-2, is where the repertoires were released. The prospective study material was composed of cDNA or gDNA derived from T cells, B-cell-depleted T cells, or PBMCs.

TCRbeta CDR3 regions were amplified from genomic DNA using the immunoSEQ Assay, a bias-controlled multiplex PCR. Turning to the authors' computational methods: Nucleated cell counts per sample were estimated from amplification of reference gene primers within the assay. To quantify the absolute abundance of each unique TCRbeta CDR3 rearrangement, sequence reads were collapsed and filtered. Productive Simpson clonality was computed per sample as the square root of Simpson's diversity index over productive rearrangements. TCRdb mirrors the immuneACCESS table, restricted to in-frame sequences. Some clones are absent from its copies; in checked studies, under half trace to an unresolved V gene, and the reason for the others is unknown. The V and J calls and clone size are taken from that table; D and trimming were inferred from the DNA. For this sample there are 150,000 to 200,000 clones; roughly 86% appear just once. In total, the top ten clones hold roughly 1.5% of the sample.

What the study reported, not specific to this receptor: The amount of clinical and demographic metadata varied by source and participant and was provided uncurated.

This clone came up a few times. Its specific antigen is unknown. Base qualities are not provided; no much larger clone lies one nucleotide away. Each collaborating institution followed its own protocols to collect whole blood in K2EDTA tubes. For TCRbeta analysis, collaborator samples were shipped as frozen whole blood, as isolated PBMCs, or as DNA extracted from either sample type. Germline trimming: 5 bases from V, 10 bases from J; junction bases outside gene matches: 9. The CDR3 runs 15 residues from the cysteine to the phenylalanine. Kept here is only the CDR3 DNA, which spans 45 bases and is read in frame from base 1. The germline V gene gives CDR1 as MNHEY and CDR2 as SVGAGI.

The sequenced material came from peripheral blood. This receptor was taken from a woman between 50 and 59 years old with acute or convalescent COVID-19. The chain is assembled from TRBV6-5 and TRBJ2-1; TRBD2 aligns with 12 central bases. The CDR3 here reads CASSPRLAGVLEQFF. At the DNA level, the sequence is TGTGCCAGCAGTCCCCGACTAGCGGGGGTATTAGAGCAGTTCTTC.